These T cell receptor beta chains were read from a single sample in a study of T-cell memory formation after mild COVID-19. TCRdb recomputed calls from the 5' RACE reads with MiXCR, one row per CDR3 protein. This sample yields 550,000 to 700,000 distinct CDR3 sequences, of which about a sixth are seen a single time; about 12% belongs to the top ten. What was sequenced was PBMCs or a T cell subset sorted from them (not recorded which). All receptors derive from an adult woman who had mild COVID-19 (a few samples of this study predate the infection). Cell type and time point are not known. The CDR3 runs from the conserved cysteine through the conserved F or W. A D gene is named only where the DNA matches it firmly. For some rows the clone size is stated as once, few or many, or as a class when expanded; others skip it.

size	J	D	V	DNA	CDR3
few	TRBJ2-1	NA	TRBV12-3/TRBV12-4	TGTGCCAGCAGTTTTAAAGACGTTAAGCAGTTCTTC	CASSFKDVKQFF
NA	TRBJ2-1	TRBD2	TRBV4-2	TGTGCCAGCAGCGGGGAGGTAGCGGGGAGTGAGCAGTTCTTC	CASSGEVAGSEQFF
NA	TRBJ2-5	NA	TRBV20-1	TGCAGTGCTAGAAACCGGGACCTCGAAGAGACCCAGTACTTC	CSARNRDLEETQYF
many	TRBJ2-3	TRBD2	TRBV29-1	TGCAGCGTTGGGGGCGGGAGAGGGTCAGATACGCAGTATTTT	CSVGGGRGSDTQYF
NA	TRBJ1-1	NA	TRBV29-1	TGCAGCTTCCGGACCCAGATGAACACTGAAGCTTTCTTT	CSFRTQMNTEAFF
many	TRBJ2-7	TRBD2	TRBV9	TGTGCCAGCAGCCCGAGAGCGGGAGTGGCCTACGAGCAGTACTTC	CASSPRAGVAYEQYF
NA	TRBJ2-5	NA	TRBV20-1	TGCAGTGCTAGTCGGGAGTTTAGAGAGACCCAGTACTTC	CSASREFRETQYF
NA	TRBJ2-1	TRBD2	TRBV9	TGTGCCAGCTGCCCTACCGGGACTAGCCCCTACAATGAGCAGTTCTTC	CASCPTGTSPYNEQFF
NA	TRBJ2-1	NA	TRBV6-5	TGTGCCAGCAGTTACTCGGGACTTCAGTTCTTC	CASSYSGLQFF
few	TRBJ2-7	NA	TRBV12-3/TRBV12-4	TGTGCCAGCACCCCCGACGGAGGGTCCTACGAGCAGTACTTC	CASTPDGGSYEQYF